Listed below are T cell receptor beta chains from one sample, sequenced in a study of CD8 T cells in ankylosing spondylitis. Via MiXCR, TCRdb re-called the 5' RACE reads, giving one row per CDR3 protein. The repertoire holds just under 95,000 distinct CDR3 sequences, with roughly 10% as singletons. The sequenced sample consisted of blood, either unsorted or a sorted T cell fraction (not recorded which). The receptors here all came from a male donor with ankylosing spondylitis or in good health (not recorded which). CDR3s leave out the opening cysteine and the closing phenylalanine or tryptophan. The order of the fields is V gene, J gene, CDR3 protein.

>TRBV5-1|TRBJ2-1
ASSWLSRTSGGAYEQF
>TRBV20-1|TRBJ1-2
SARTKGPQGHNYGYT
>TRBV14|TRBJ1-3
ASSQRGAGNTIY
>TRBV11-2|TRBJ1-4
ASSPRGAGMLAEKLF
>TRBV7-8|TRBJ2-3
ASSLSTGGYTDTQY
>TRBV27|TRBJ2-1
ASNAWGASLNNEQF
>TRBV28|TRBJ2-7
ASSLFNPDNYEQY
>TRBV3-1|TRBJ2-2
ASSQGTGFLLELF
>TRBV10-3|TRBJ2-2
ATHGAETGELF
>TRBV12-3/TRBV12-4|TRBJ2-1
ASSLADYNEQF
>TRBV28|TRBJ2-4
ASSFGDAKNIQY
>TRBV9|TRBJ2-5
ASSVGGLAGTSQY
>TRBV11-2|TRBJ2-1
ASSGDSRTYNEQF
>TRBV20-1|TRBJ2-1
SAIGLAGGRNEQF
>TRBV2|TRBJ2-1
ATQVGTLYEQF
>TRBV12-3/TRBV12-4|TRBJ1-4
ASSVAGGANEKLF